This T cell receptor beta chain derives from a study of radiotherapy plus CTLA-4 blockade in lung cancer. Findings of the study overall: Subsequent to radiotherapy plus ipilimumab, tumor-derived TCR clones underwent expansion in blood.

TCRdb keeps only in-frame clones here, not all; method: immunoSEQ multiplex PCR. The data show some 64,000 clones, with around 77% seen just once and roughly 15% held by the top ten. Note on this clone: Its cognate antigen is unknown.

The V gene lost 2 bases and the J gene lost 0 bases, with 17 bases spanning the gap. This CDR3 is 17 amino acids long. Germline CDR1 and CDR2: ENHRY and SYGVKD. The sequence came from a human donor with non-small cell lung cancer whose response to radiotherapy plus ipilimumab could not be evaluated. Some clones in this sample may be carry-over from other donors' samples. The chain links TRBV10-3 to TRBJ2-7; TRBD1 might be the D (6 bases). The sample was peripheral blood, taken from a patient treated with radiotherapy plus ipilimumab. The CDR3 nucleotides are TGTGCCATCAGTGAGCCGGCTACAGGGATGCGCTCCTACGAGCAGTACTTC. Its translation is CAISEPATGMRSYEQYF.